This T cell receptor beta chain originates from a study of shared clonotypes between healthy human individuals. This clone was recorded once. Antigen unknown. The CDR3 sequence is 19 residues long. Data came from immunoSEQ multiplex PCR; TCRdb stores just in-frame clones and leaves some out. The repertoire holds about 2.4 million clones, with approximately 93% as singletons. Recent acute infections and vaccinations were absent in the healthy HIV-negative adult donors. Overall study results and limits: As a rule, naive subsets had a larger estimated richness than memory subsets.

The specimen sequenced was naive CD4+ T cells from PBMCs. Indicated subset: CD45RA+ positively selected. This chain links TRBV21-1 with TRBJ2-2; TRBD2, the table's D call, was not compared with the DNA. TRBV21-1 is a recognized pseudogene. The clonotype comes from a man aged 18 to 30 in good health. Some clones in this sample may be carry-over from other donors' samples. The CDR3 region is CASSTHPGLAGGNTGELFF. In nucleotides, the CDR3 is TGTGCCAGCAGCACACACCCTGGACTAGCGGGAGGGAACACCGGGGAGCTGTTTTTT.